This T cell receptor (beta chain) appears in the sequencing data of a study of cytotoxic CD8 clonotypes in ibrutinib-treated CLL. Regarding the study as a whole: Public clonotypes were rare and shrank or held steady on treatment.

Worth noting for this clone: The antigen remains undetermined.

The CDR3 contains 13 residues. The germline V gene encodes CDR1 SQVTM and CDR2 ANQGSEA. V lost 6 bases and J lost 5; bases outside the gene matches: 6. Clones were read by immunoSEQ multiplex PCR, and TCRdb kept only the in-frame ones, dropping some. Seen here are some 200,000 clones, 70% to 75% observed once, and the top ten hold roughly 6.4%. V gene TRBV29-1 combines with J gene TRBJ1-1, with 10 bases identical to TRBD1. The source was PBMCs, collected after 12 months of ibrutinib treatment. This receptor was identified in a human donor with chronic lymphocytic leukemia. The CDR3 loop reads CSVTDRGGTEAFF. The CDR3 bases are TGCAGCGTGACGGACAGGGGGGGAACTGAAGCTTTCTTT.